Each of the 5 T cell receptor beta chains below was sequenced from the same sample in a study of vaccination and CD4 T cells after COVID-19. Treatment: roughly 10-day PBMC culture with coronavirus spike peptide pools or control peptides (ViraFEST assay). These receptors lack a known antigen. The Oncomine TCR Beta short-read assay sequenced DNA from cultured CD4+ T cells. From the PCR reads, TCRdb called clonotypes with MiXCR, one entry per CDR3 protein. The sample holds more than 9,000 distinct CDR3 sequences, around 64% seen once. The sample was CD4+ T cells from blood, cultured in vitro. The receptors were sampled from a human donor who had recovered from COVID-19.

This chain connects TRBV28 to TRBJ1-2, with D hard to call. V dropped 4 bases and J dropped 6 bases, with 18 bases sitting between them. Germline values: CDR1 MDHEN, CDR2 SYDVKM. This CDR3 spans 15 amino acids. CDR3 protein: CASSSQDGQGDGYTF. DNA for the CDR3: TGTGCCAGCAGTTCGCAGGACGGGCAAGGCGATGGCTACACCTTC.

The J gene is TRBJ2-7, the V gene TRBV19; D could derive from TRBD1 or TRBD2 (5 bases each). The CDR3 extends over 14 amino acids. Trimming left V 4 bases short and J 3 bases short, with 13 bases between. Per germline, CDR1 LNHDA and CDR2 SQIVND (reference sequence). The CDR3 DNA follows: TGTGCCAGTAGTAGGGGGACGGCACTCTACGAGCAGTACTTC. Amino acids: CASSRGTALYEQYF.

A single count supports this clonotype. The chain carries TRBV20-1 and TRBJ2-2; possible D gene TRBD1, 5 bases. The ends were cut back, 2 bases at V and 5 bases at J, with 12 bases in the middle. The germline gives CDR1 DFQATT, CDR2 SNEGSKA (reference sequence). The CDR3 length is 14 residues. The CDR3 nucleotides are TGCAGTGCTAGACATAGGGGCCGGACCGGGGAGCTGTTTTTT. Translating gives CSARHRGRTGELFF.

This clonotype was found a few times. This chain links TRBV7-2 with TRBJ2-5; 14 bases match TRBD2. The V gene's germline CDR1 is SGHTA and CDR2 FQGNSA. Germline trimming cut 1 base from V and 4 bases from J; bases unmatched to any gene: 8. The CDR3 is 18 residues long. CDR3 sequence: CASSLGWTSGGPSETQYF. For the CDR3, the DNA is TGTGCCAGCAGCTTAGGATGGACTAGCGGGGGGCCCTCAGAGACCCAGTACTTC. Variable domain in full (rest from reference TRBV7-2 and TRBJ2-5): GAGVSQSPSNKVTEKGKDVELRCDPISGHTALYWYRQSLGQGLEFLIYFQGNSAPDKSGLPSDRFSAERTGGSVSTLTIQRTQQEDSAVYLCASSLGWTSGGPSETQYFGPGTRLLVL.

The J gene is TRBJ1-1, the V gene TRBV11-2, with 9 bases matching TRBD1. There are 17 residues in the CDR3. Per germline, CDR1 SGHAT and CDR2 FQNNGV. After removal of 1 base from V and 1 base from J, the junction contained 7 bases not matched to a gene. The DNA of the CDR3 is TGTGCCAGCAGCTTAGGGCCAGGGGACAGGGCGAACACTGAAGCTTTCTTT. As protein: CASSLGPGDRANTEAFF. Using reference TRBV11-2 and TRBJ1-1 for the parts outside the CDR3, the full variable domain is EAGVAQSPRYKIIEKRQSVAFWCNPISGHATLYWYQQILGQGPKLLIQFQNNGVVDDSQLPKDRFSAERLKGVDSTLKIQPAKLEDSAVYLCASSLGPGDRANTEAFFGQGTRLTVV.